This T cell receptor (beta chain) emerged from a study of blood T cell repertoires in COVID-19. Study summary: Both acute and convalescent COVID-19 samples were obtained from the United States, Italy and Spain. T cells, B-cell-depleted T cells, or PBMCs provided the cDNA or gDNA that served as material.

Authors' processing steps: Estimated nucleated cell counts came from reference gene primer amplification. Sequencing used immunoSEQ multiplex PCR; TCRdb keeps in-frame clones, though not all of them. V and J calls and clone size are those listed in that table; D and trimming were worked out from the DNA. The sample shows roughly 110,000 clones, 75% to 95% of them seen only once. CDR3 length equals 19 residues. V was clipped by 0 bases and J by 6 bases; unmatched bases: 18. The chain has TRBV5-3 and TRBJ1-1, with 9 bases identical to TRBD1. TRBV5-3 is assigned to the ORF class and has an uncertain function. The TCR was taken from a woman aged 30 to 39 with acute or convalescent COVID-19. The specimen was peripheral blood. The CDR3 protein is CARSLGRGGTGIPYAEAFF. The CDR3 nucleotides are TGTGCCAGAAGCTTGGGTCGCGGGGGGACAGGGATCCCCTACGCTGAAGCTTTCTTT.